Following are 5 T cell receptor beta chains from one sample sequenced in a study of T cells in Graves' hyperthyroidism and ophthalmopathy. It was RNA transcripts that yielded the amplified TCR beta CDR3 regions. The HTBI primer set served for first-round RT-PCR of the TCR CDR3. Using its own MiXCR run on the multiplex PCR reads, TCRdb lists one record per CDR3 protein. The sample comprises around 540,000 distinct CDR3 sequences, around 42% of which are singletons, and approximately 8.2% rests with the top ten. Sequencing input: peripheral blood or thyroid tissue (not recorded which). The receptors stem from a woman aged 18-29 years with Graves' hyperthyroidism.

A note on this clonotype: An end of the junction does not agree with germline; a read error may underlie this. The chain has TRBV9 and TRBJ1-2; TRBD1 aligns across 7 bases. Per the germline V gene, CDR1 is SGDLS and CDR2 is YYNGEE. The CDR3 sequence is 14 residues long. In DNA form, the CDR3 reads TGCGCCAGCAGCTCGGGACAGACTAACTATGGCTACACCTTC. Protein product: CASSSGQTNYGYTF. The whole variable domain, remainder taken from reference TRBV9 and TRBJ1-2, is DSGVTQTPKHLITATGQRVTLRCSPRSGDLSVYWYQQSLDQGLQFLIQYYNGEERAKGNILERFSAQQFPDLHSELNLSSLELGDSALYFCASSSGQTNYGYTFGSGTRLTVV.

The chain joins TRBV20-1 to TRBJ2-7, with D unresolved. V lost 6 bases, J lost 1 base, and 13 bases lay in between. Germline CDR1 and CDR2: DFQATT and SNEGSKA (reference sequence). This CDR3 contains 13 residues. DNA for the CDR3: TGCAGTGCCCGTACTACGGTATCCTACGAGCAGTACTTC. Amino acids: CSARTTVSYEQYF.

This clonotype was picked up many times. The rearrangement joins TRBV7-9 to TRBJ1-1; weak D call: TRBD1 (6 bases). Trimming took off 5 bases at V and 3 bases at J, with 16 bases between the two ends. CDR3 length: 15 amino acids. Germline loops: CDR1 SEHNR, CDR2 FQNEAQ (reference sequence). The CDR3 nucleotides read TGTGCCAGCAGCGCCACAGGGAGCCCCGACACTGAAGCTTTCTTT. Encoded protein: CASSATGSPDTEAFF.

V usage is TRBV29-1 and J usage is TRBJ1-4; 9 bases are a match to TRBD1. V lost 8 bases, J lost 7 bases, and 8 bases stayed unmatched. The germline gives CDR1 SQVTM, CDR2 ANQGSEA. The CDR3 is 13 amino acids. The CDR3 here is CSSWGQGGEKLFF. DNA of the CDR3: TGCAGCAGTTGGGGACAGGGCGGTGAAAAACTGTTTTTT.

This clonotype was counted ten times or more. The chain recombines TRBV12-3 or TRBV12-4 with TRBJ1-2; D ambiguous. The CDR3 has 12 amino acids. The V end lost 8 bases, the J end lost 6 bases, and 13 bases lay between the germline ends. This chain's CDR3 is CASLSGSDGYTF. The CDR3, as DNA: TGTGCCAGCCTTTCGGGGAGTGATGGCTACACCTTC.